Given below is one T cell receptor (beta chain) in context. Looked up from germline, CDR1 is GTSNPN and CDR2 is SVGIG (reference sequence). There are 12 residues in the CDR3. The V end lost 4 bases, the J end lost 8 bases, and 14 bases lay between the germline ends. Per the study methods: Researchers report that nucleated cell counts were estimated from reference gene primer amplification. Data came from immunoSEQ multiplex PCR; TCRdb stores just in-frame clones and leaves some out. For V, J and clone size, that table is used; D and trimming come from the DNA. The data contain approximately 380,000 clones, 80% to 95% of them seen just once; the ten biggest clones take up roughly 0.9%. The data derive from a study of blood T cell repertoires in COVID-19. Recruits, aged roughly 18 to 95 years, lived in around 24 US areas.

The specimen was PBMCs or T cells enriched from blood (not recorded which). The chain employs TRBV30 and TRBJ1-2; weak D call: TRBD1 (5 bases). This TCR was recovered from a woman between 35 and 50 years old who had been exposed to COVID-19. The CDR3: CAWIGVGLGYTF. The CDR3 bases are TGTGCCTGGATAGGGGTCGGGCTAGGCTACACCTTC.